The 15 T cell receptor beta chains reported below all come from one sample, sequenced in a study of blood T cell repertoires in COVID-19. Sequenced by immunoSEQ multiplex PCR; TCRdb stores in-frame clones only, minus some. This sample carries 68,000 or so clones, over 65% of them seen once, and the ten largest clones take approximately 20%. Specimen: peripheral blood. Source of these receptors: a human donor in a cohort sampled during active COVID-19.

The CDR3 coding sequence is TGTGCCAGTAGTACAGGACTAGCGCCGAATGAGCAGTTCTTC. This translates into CASSTGLAPNEQFF. The chain links TRBV19 to TRBJ2-1; 9 nucleotides align to TRBD2. This CDR3 region has 14 residues. Germline V lookup: CDR1 LNHDA, CDR2 SQIVND (reference sequence). Germline trimming cut 4 bases from V and 7 bases from J; bases unmatched to any gene: 5.

The V and J genes are TRBV2 and TRBJ1-1; D not certain. CDR3 length: 16 amino acids. Germline V gives CDR1 SNHLY, CDR2 FYNNEI. Trimming stripped 5 bases from V and 6 bases from J, with 22 bases between. The CDR3 region is CASSSKAPLVVPEAFF. In DNA, the CDR3 is TGTGCCAGCAGTTCCAAAGCCCCCCTCGTCGTCCCTGAAGCTTTCTTT.

The chain is built from TRBV6-1 and TRBJ1-3; perhaps TRBD1 as D (6 bases). CDR1 is MNHNS and CDR2 is SASEGT in the germline V gene. V lost 3 bases and J 2 bases, leaving 8 bases between the germline ends. The CDR3 is 14 amino acids. CDR3 sequence: CASSDGQTGNTIYF. CDR3 nucleotides: TGTGCCAGCAGTGACGGACAGACTGGAAACACCATATATTTT.

This rearrangement joins TRBV15 to TRBJ2-3, with D hard to call. The CDR3 has 13 residues. V lost 3 bases and J lost 6, with 10 bases in between. CDR1 is LNHNV and CDR2 is YYDKDF in the germline V gene (reference sequence). The CDR3: CATSSDTRDTQYF. CDR3 nucleotides: TGTGCCACCAGCAGTGACACCAGGGATACGCAGTATTTT. Variable domain in full (rest from reference TRBV15 and TRBJ2-3): DAMVIQNPRYQVTQFGKPVTLSCSQTLNHNVMYWYQQKSSQAPKLLFHYYDKDFNNEADTPDNFQSRRPNTSFCFLDIRSPGLGDTAMYLCATSSDTRDTQYFGPGTRLTVL.

V and J are TRBV15 and TRBJ1-5, with TRBD1 identical over 8 bases. J was trimmed by 6 bases and V by 1 base; bases with no gene match: 5. Germline lookup yields CDR1 LNHNV and CDR2 YYDKDF (reference sequence). This CDR3 contains 15 residues. The DNA of the CDR3 is TGTGCCACCAGCAGAGGCTCAGGGGGCGTTCAGCCCCAGCATTTT. It codes for CATSRGSGGVQPQHF. Full variable domain (remainder filled in from reference TRBV15 and TRBJ1-5): DAMVIQNPRYQVTQFGKPVTLSCSQTLNHNVMYWYQQKSSQAPKLLFHYYDKDFNNEADTPDNFQSRRPNTSFCFLDIRSPGLGDTAMYLCATSRGSGGVQPQHFGDGTRLSIL.

The rearrangement uses TRBV7-2 and TRBJ1-4, with D hard to call. The length of the CDR3 is 15 residues. Germline lookup yields CDR1 SGHTA and CDR2 FQGNSA. With 0 bases removed from V and 4 bases from J, the gap between germline ends came to 9 bases. CDR3 coding DNA: TGTGCCAGCAGCTTAGCGGCGGCGATTAATGAAAAACTGTTTTTT. Translation: CASSLAAAINEKLFF.

The chain is built from TRBV7-2 and TRBJ2-7; a weak D match, TRBD2 (6 bases). Trimming left V 1 base short and J 2 bases short, with 12 bases between. The CDR3 is 15 amino acids. Germline assignment: CDR1 SGHTA and CDR2 FQGNSA. CDR3 region: CASSLGVAETYEQYF. The CDR3 DNA reads TGTGCCAGCAGCTTAGGAGTAGCGGAAACCTACGAGCAGTACTTC.

In DNA, the CDR3 is TGTGCCAGCAGCTTATCAGGGGGCCTTGGAAACACCATATATTTT. Protein sequence: CASSLSGGLGNTIYF. The rearrangement links TRBV13 to TRBJ1-3, with 8 bases lining up with TRBD1. The V and J ends lost 2 bases and 3 bases, in that order; junction bases with no gene match: 3. Germline CDR1 PRHDT, CDR2 FYEKMQ (reference sequence). CDR3 length: 15 amino acids.

This chain links TRBV7-8 with TRBJ2-1; 8 bases align to TRBD2. The germline V gene encodes CDR1 SGHVS and CDR2 FQNEAQ. J was trimmed by 8 bases and V by 3 bases; bases with no gene match: 12. This CDR3 spans 16 amino acids. In nucleotides, the CDR3 is TGTGCCAGCAGCTTGTACCCCGGGACTAGTGTCGATGAGCAGTTCTTC. As protein: CASSLYPGTSVDEQFF. The complete variable domain, with remaining parts taken from reference TRBV7-8 and TRBJ2-1, reads GAGVSQSPRYKVAKRGQDVALRCDPISGHVSLFWYQQALGQGPEFLTYFQNEAQLDKSGLPSDRFFAERPEGSVSTLKIQRTQQEDSAVYLCASSLYPGTSVDEQFFGPGTRLTVL.

V usage is TRBV5-4 and J usage is TRBJ2-7, with 10 bases matching TRBD1. V was clipped by 4 bases and J by 6 bases; unmatched bases: 7. Germline V CDR1 and CDR2: SGHNT, YYREEE (reference sequence). CDR3 length: 14 residues. This CDR3 reads CASSTPGQGSEQYF. The DNA of the CDR3 is TGTGCCAGCAGCACACCGGGACAGGGGTCCGAGCAGTACTTC.

Here the CDR3 reads CASSEGAGRGQPQHF. Written as DNA, the CDR3 is TGTGCCAGCAGTGAAGGGGCAGGGCGGGGTCAGCCCCAGCATTTT. The J gene is TRBJ1-5, the V gene TRBV2; D may be TRBD1 (5 bases). The germline V gene encodes CDR1 SNHLY and CDR2 FYNNEI. Trimming took 1 base from V and 6 from J, leaving 13 bases between them. The CDR3 spans 15 residues.

The chain recombines TRBV6-6 with TRBJ1-4; a possible D gene is TRBD1 (6 bases). The CDR3 length is 16 residues. Per germline, CDR1 MNHNY and CDR2 SVGAGI (reference sequence). Trimming left V 1 base short and J 0 bases short, with 9 bases between. CDR3: CASSYFDRPTNEKLFF. The CDR3 DNA reads TGTGCCAGCAGTTACTTCGACAGGCCAACTAATGAAAAACTGTTTTTT.

V and J are TRBV19 and TRBJ2-1, with 12 bases aligning to TRBD2. The germline gives CDR1 LNHDA, CDR2 SQIVND (reference sequence). This CDR3 has 21 residues. With 8 bases clipped from V and 0 bases from J, the junction kept 20 bases outside the gene matches. The CDR3: CASVHNPRTSGAHSSYNEQFF. The CDR3 DNA is TGTGCCAGTGTTCATAACCCGAGGACTAGCGGGGCTCATAGCTCCTACAATGAGCAGTTCTTC.

The chain couples TRBV5-4 to TRBJ2-1, with 8 positions matching TRBD2. Germline lookup yields CDR1 SGHNT and CDR2 YYREEE (reference sequence). Trimming at V came to 4 bases and at J to 7 bases, leaving 7 bases not matched to a gene. CDR3 length: 14 amino acids. CDR3 DNA: TGTGCCAGCAGCCCGGGACTAGGAGGGAATGAGCAGTTCTTC. Translated: CASSPGLGGNEQFF.

This chain uses TRBV7-2 with TRBJ2-3; 8 bases line up with TRBD2. From germline, CDR1 is SGHTA and CDR2 FQGNSA. The V and J ends lost 5 bases and 4 bases, in that order; junction bases with no gene match: 8. This CDR3 comprises 15 residues. CDR3 nucleotides: TGTGCCAGCAGCCCAAGCGGGAGTGGCGCAGATACGCAGTATTTT. Its protein is CASSPSGSGADTQYF. The full variable domain, in which reference TRBV7-2 and TRBJ2-3 provide the parts outside the CDR3, is GAGVSQSPSNKVTEKGKDVELRCDPISGHTALYWYRQSLGQGLEFLIYFQGNSAPDKSGLPSDRFSAERTGGSVSTLTIQRTQQEDSAVYLCASSPSGSGADTQYFGPGTRLTVL.